This entry concerns a single T cell receptor (beta chain). The antigen remains unidentified. Trimming took 1 base from V and 11 from J, leaving 11 bases between them. The CDR3 sequence is 12 residues long. CDR1 is SGHDT, CDR2 YYEEEE, per germline. The method was immunoSEQ multiplex PCR; TCRdb's version includes in-frame clones alone and lacks a portion of them. The sample lists some 88,000 clones; approximately 94% were seen once. The source of the sample is a study of Tregs in tolerant kidney transplant recipients. Unstimulated Tregs (CD4+CD25+CD127-) and CD4+CD25- non-Tregs were sorted from PBMCs. The study, taken as a whole, reports: No direct test of biological reproducibility was done here. Few patients were studied, so findings need validation in larger groups. Activated donor B cell expansion appeared to reveal the most relevant donor-specific TCRbeta repertoire.

The TCR sequence derives from a human donor in good health. The chain couples TRBV5-6 to TRBJ2-3; unclear D gene. What was sequenced was CD8+ T cells from blood. CDR3 region: CASSLLPSLQYF. As DNA, the CDR3 is TGTGCCAGCAGCTTGTTACCCAGCCTGCAGTATTTT.